The clone carrying this T cell receptor beta chain came up once. What it binds is unknown. The data stem from a study of cytomegalovirus exposure and HLA in healthy donors. Study results and limitations: Compared with the approximately 680-donor mean, an Asian-associated ancestry cluster reportedly had fewer N-insertions, according to a later analysis. Association with HLA alleles at 0.05 false discovery rate was found for 16,951 TCR beta sequences in a later analysis.

Both 60 Vbeta primers and 13 Jbeta primers went into the PCR. The data were produced by immunoSEQ multiplex PCR, yet TCRdb's version contains in-frame clones alone and is incomplete. This repertoire shows under 250,000 clones, 82% found once; its top ten account for roughly 6%. V was clipped by 3 bases and J by 4 bases, with 18 bases between them. The CDR3 has 16 amino acids. The germline V gene has CDR1 MNHNS and CDR2 SASEGT. The chain couples TRBV6-1 to TRBJ1-1, with D possibly TRBD1 on 6 matching bases. The specimen sequenced was PBMCs. The receptor comes from a man aged 40-49 years in good health and CMV-seropositive. CDR3 DNA: TGTGCCAGCAGTGACTATTCCCAGGGGCAGGGCACTGAAGCTTTCTTT. Its translation: CASSDYSQGQGTEAFF.